This TCR beta chain was captured in a study of ipilimumab plus nivolumab after autologous stem cell transplantation. The protocol was immunoSEQ multiplex PCR, while the TCRdb copy is restricted to in-frame clones and leaves out a portion. Of about 83,000 clones in the sample, more than 80% were seen once. The germline gives CDR1 MNHNS, CDR2 SASEGT. The CDR3 runs 15 residues. The J segment lost 4 bases and the V segment lost 6 bases, leaving 9 bases of the junction unmatched. The clonotype was recovered from a male donor with diffuse large B-cell lymphoma. The V call is TRBV6-1, the J call TRBJ1-3; 7 positions match TRBD1. The sample consisted of PBMCs, taken in a trial of ipilimumab plus nivolumab as post-transplant consolidation. CDR3 residues: CASRIDRAPGNTIYF. The CDR3 nucleotides read TGTGCCAGCAGAATAGACAGGGCCCCCGGAAACACCATATATTTT.